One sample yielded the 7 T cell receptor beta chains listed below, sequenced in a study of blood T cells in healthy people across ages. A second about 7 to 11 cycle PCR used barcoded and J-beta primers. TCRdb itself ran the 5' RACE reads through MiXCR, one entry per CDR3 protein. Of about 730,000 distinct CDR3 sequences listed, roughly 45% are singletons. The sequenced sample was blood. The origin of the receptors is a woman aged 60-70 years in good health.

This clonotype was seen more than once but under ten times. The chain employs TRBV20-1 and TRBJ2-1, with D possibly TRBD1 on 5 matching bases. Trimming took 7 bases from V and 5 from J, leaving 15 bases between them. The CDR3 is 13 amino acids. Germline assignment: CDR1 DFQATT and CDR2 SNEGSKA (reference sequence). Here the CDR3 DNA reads TGCAGTGTTAAAGGCCGACAGCACAATGAGCAGTTCTTC. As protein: CSVKGRQHNEQFF.

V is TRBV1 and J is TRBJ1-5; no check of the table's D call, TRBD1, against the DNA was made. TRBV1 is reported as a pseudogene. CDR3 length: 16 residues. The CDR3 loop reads CTSSQSPDRGNQPQHF. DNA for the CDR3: TGCACCAGCAGCCAATCCCCGGACAGGGGTAATCAGCCCCAGCATTTT.

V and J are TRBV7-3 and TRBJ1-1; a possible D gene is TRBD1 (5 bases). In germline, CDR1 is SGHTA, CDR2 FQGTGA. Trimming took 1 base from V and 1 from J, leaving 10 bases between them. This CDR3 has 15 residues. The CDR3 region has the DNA TGTGCCAGCAGCTTAATGGGGACTGGGAACACTGAAGCTTTCTTT. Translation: CASSLMGTGNTEAFF. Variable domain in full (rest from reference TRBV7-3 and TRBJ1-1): GAGVSQTPSNKVTEKGKYVELRCDPISGHTALYWYRQSLGQGPEFLIYFQGTGAADDSGLPNDRFFAVRPEGSVSTLKIQRTERGDSAVYLCASSLMGTGNTEAFFGQGTRLTVV.

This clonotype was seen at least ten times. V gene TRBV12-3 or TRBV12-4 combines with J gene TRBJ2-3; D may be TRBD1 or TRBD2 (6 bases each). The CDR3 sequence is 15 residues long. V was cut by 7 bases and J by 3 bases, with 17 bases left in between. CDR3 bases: TGTGCCAGCACCTTGCGAGGGGGAGGTACAGATACGCAGTATTTT. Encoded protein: CASTLRGGGTDTQYF.

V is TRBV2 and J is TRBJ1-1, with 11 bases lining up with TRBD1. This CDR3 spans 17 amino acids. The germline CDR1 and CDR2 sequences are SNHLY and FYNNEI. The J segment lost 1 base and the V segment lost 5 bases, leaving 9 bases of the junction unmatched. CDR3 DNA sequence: TGTGCCAGCAGTCCCGCCCGAGGACAGGGGGCGAACACTGAAGCTTTCTTT. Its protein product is CASSPARGQGANTEAFF.

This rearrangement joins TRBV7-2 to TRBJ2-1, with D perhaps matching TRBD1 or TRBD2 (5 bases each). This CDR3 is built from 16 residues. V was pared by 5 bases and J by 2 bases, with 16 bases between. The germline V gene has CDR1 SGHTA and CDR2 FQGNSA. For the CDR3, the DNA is TGTGCCAGCAGCCCCCTGTCCGGGGCAGCCTACAATGAGCAGTTCTTC. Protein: CASSPLSGAAYNEQFF.

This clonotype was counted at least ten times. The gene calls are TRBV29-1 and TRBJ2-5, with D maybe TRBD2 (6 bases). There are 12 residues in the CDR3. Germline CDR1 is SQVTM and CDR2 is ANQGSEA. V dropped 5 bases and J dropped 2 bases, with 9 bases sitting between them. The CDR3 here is CSVLSGQETQYF. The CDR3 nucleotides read TGCAGCGTTCTAAGCGGGCAAGAGACCCAGTACTTC.